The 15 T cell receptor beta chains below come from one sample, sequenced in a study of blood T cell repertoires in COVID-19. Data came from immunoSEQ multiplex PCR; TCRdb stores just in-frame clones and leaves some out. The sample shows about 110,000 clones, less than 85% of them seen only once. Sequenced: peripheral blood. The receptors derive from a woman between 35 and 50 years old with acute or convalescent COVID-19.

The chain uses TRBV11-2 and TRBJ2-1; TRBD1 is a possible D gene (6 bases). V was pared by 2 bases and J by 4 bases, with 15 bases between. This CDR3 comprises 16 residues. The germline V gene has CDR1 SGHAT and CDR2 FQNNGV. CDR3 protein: CASSLFGDKNYNEQFF. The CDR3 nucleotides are TGTGCCAGCAGCTTATTTGGGGACAAGAATTACAATGAGCAGTTCTTC.

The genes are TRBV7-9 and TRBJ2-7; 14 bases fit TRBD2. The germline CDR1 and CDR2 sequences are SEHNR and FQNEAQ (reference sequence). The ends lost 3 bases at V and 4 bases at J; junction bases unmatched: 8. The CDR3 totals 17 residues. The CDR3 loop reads CASSFGTSGGVPYEQYF. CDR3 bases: TGTGCCAGCAGCTTTGGGACTAGCGGGGGCGTACCTTACGAGCAGTACTTC.

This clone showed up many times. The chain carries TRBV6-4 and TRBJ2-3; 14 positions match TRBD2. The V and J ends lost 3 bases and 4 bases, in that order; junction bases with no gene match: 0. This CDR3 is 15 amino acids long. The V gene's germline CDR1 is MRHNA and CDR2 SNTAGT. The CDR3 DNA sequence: TGTGCCAGCAGTGAGACTAGCGGGGGGGCAGATACGCAGTATTTT. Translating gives CASSETSGGADTQYF.

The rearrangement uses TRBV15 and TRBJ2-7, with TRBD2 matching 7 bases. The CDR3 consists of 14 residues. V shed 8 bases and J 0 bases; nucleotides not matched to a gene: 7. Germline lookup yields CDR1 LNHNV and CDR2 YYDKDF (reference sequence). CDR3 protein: CATARGGSSYEQYF. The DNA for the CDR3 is TGTGCCACCGCCCGCGGGGGTAGCTCCTACGAGCAGTACTTC.

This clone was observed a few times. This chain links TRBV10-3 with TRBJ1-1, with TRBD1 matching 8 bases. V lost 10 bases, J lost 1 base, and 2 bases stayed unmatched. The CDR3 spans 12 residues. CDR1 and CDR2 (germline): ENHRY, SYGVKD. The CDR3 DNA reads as TGTGCCAACGGACAGGGGAACACTGAAGCTTTCTTT. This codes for CANGQGNTEAFF.

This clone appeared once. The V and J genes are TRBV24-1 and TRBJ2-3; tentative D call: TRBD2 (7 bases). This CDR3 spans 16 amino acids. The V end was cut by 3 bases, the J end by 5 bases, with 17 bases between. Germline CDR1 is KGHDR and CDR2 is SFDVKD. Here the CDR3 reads CATSDRDGGPGDTQYF. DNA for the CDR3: TGTGCCACCAGTGATAGGGACGGGGGGCCGGGAGATACGCAGTATTTT.

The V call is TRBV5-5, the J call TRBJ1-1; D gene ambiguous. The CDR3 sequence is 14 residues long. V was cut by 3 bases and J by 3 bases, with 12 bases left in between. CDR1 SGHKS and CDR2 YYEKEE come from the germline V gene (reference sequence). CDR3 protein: CASSSTYSYTEAFF. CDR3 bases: TGTGCCAGCAGCTCTACTTACTCCTACACTGAAGCTTTCTTT.

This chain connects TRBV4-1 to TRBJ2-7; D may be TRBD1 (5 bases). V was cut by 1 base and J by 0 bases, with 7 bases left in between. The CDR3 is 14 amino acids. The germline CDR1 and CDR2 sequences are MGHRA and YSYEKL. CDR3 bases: TGCGCCAGCAGCCAAGGACAGACCTCCTACGAGCAGTACTTC. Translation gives CASSQGQTSYEQYF.

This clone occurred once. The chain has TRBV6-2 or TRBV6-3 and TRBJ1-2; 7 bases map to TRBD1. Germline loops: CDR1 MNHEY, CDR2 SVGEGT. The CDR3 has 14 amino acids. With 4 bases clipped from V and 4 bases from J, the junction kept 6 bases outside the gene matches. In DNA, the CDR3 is TGTGCCAGCAGTTCCGCCAACAGGGGCTATGGCTACACCTTC. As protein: CASSSANRGYGYTF.

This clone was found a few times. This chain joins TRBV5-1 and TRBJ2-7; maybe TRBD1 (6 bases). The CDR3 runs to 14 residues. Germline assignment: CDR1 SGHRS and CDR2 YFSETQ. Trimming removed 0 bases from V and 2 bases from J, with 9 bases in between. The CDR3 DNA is TGCGCCAGCAGCTTGGAAGGGGGACCCTACGAGCAGTACTTC. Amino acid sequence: CASSLEGGPYEQYF.

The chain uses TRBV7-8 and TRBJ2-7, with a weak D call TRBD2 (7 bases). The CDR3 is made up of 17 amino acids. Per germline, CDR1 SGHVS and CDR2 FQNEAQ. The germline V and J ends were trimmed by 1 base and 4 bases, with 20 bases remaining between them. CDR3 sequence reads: CASSLGEGRGHRYEQYF. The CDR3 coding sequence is TGTGCCAGCAGCTTAGGAGAAGGGCGGGGGCACCGGTACGAGCAGTACTTC.

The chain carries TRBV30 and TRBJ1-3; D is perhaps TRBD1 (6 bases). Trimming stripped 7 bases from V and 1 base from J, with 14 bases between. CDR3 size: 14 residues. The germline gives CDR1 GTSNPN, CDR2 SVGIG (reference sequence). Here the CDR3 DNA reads TGTGCCTCCCCAAAGGGGGATTCTGGAAACACCATATATTTT. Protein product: CASPKGDSGNTIYF.

CDR3 residues: CASSEQAQETQYF. The CDR3 DNA reads TGTGCCAGCAGTGAACAGGCCCAAGAGACCCAGTACTTC. The chain recombines TRBV2 with TRBJ2-5; D call uncertain. The CDR3 extends over 13 amino acids. The V end lost 2 bases, the J end lost 1 base, and 5 bases lay between the germline ends. From germline, CDR1 is SNHLY and CDR2 FYNNEI.

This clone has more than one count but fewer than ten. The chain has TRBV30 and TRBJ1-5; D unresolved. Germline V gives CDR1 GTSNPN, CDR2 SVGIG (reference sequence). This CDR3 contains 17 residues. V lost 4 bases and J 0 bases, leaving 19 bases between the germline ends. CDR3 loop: CAWNPGLNSHSNQPQHF. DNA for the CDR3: TGTGCCTGGAATCCAGGCCTTAACAGCCATAGCAATCAGCCCCAGCATTTT. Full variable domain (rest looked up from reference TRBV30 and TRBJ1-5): SQTIHQWPATLVQPVGSPLSLECTVEGTSNPNLYWYRQAAGRGLQLLFYSVGIGQISSEVPQNLSASRPQDRQFILSSKKLLLSDSGFYLCAWNPGLNSHSNQPQHFGDGTRLSIL.

The CDR3 loop is CASQSRNTIYF. For the CDR3, the DNA is TGTGCCAGCCAATCTCGGAACACCATATATTTT. This chain links TRBV28 with TRBJ1-3, with D hard to call. The CDR3 extends over 11 amino acids. Trimming removed 8 bases at V and 7 bases at J, with 9 bases between. Germline-derived CDR1 and CDR2 are MDHEN and SYDVKM.